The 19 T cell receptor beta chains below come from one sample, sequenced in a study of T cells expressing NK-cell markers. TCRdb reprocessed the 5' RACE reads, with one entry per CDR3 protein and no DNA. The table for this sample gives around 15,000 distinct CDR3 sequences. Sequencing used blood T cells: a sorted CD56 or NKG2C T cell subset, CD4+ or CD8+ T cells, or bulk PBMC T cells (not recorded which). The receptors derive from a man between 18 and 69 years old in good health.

The CDR3 is CSARQGRDEQFF. The chain carries TRBV20-1 and TRBJ2-1; TCRdb reports TRBD1, a call that lacks DNA to check it against. CDR1 and CDR2 from the germline V gene are DFQATT and SNEGSKA (reference sequence). The CDR3 is made up of 12 amino acids.

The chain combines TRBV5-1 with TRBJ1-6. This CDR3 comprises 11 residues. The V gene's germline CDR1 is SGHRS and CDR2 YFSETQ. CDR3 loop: CASSLEGPLHF.

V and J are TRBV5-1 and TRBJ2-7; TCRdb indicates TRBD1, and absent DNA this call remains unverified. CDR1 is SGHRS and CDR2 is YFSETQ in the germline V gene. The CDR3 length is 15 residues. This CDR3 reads CASSLQGSPSYEQYF.

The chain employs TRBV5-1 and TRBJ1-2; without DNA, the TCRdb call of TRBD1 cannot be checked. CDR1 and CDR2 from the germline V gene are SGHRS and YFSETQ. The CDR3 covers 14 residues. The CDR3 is CASSLRTGGGGYTF.

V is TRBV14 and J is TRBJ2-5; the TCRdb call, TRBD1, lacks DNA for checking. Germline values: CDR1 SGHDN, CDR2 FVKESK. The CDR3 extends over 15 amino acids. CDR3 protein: CASSQSRQRRETQYF.

The CDR3 reads CASSARSGGQDNEQFF. The rearrangement joins TRBV6-1 to TRBJ2-1; the D gene TCRdb calls, TRBD2, cannot be checked with no DNA. CDR1 is MNHNS, CDR2 SASEGT, per germline. There are 16 residues in the CDR3.

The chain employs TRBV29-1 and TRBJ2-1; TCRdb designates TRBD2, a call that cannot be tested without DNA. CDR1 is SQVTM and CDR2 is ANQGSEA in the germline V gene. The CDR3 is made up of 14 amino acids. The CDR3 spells CSVARWDLGNEQFF.

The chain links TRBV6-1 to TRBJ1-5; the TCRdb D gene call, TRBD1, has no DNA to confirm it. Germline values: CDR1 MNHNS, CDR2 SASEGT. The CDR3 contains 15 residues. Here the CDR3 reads CASSELSRGFQPQHF.

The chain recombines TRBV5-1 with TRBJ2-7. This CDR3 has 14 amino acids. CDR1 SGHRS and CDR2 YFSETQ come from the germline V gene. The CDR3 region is CASSLVAQAYEQYF.

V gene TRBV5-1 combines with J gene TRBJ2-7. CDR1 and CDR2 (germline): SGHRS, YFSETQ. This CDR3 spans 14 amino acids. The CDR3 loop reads CASSLSGTSYEQYF.

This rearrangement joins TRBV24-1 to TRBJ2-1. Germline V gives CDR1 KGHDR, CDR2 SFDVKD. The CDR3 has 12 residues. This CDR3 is CATGDSYNEQFF.

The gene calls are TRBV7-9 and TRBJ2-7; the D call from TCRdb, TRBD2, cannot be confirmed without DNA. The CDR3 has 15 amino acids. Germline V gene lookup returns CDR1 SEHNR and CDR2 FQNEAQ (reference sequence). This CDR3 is CASSSGLAGGYEQYF.

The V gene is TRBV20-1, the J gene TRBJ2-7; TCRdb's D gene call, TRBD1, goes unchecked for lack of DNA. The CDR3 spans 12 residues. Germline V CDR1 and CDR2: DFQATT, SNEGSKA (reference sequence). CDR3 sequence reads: CSASRGAYEQYF.

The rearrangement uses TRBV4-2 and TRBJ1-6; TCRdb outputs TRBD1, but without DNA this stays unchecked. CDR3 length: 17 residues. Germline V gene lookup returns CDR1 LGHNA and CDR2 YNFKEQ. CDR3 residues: CASSQDFIRAGSSPLHF.

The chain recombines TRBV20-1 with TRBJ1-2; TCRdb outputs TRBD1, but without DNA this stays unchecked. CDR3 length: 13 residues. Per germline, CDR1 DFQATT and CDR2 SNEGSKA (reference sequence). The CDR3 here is CSATRGQGYGYTF.

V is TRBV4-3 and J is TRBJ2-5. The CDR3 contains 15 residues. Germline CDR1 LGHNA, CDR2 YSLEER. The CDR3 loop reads CASSQERTTSGTQYF.

CDR3 region: CASSSRDRANYGYTF. The genes are TRBV27 and TRBJ1-2; TCRdb gives TRBD1 as the D gene, but with no DNA this cannot be confirmed. The length of the CDR3 is 15 residues. Germline V gene data show CDR1 as MNHEY and CDR2 as SMNVEV (reference sequence).

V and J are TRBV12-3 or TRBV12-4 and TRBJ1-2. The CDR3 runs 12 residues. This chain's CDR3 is CASKKYPYGYTF.

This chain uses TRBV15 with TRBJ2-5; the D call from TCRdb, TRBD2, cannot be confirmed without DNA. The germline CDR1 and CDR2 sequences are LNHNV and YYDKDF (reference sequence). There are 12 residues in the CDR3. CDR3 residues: CATSVEEGTQYF.